This TCR beta chain was sequenced during a study of T-cell reconstitution after alpha-beta-depleted transplantation in children. The study, taken as a whole, reports: From surviving recipient T cells and thymic progenitors came the high day-60 TCRbeta diversity observed in some patients. As was reported, about two months after transplant, alpha-beta T cells came from several hundred expanded graft clones. Among T cells one year after transplant, newly produced cells accounted for most counts and diversity.

Per germline, CDR1 LNHNV and CDR2 YYDKDF (reference sequence). CDR3 length equals 13 residues. With 3 bases removed from V and 7 bases from J, the gap between germline ends came to 12 bases. Molecular barcoding with unique molecular identifiers was used for the TCRbeta library. TCRdb itself ran the PCR reads through MiXCR, one entry per CDR3 protein. The sample lists about 210,000 distinct CDR3 sequences, around a sixth occurring once. A remark on this clonotype: The antigen is not known.

This sequence originates from a male patient under 10 years old who had a stem cell transplant for acute lymphoblastic leukemia, so the T cells may come from the graft donor. This specimen consisted of PBMCs, mostly from graft donor cells, obtained 360 days after TCRalphabeta/CD19-depleted stem cell transplant. The rearrangement links TRBV15 to TRBJ1-1; a weak D match, TRBD1 (5 bases). This CDR3 is CATSRAPGREAFF. The CDR3 DNA reads TGTGCCACCAGCAGGGCCCCGGGGCGTGAAGCTTTCTTT.